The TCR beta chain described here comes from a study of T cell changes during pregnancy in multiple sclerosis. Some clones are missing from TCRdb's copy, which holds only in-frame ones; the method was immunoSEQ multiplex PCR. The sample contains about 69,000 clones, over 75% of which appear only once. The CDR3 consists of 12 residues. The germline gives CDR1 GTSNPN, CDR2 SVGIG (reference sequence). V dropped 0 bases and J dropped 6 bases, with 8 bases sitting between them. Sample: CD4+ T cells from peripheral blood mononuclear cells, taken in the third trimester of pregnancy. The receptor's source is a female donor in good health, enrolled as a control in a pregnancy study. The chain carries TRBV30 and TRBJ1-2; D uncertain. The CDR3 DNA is TGTGCCTGGAGTGTACGAGGGAATGGCTACACCTTC. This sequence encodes CAWSVRGNGYTF.